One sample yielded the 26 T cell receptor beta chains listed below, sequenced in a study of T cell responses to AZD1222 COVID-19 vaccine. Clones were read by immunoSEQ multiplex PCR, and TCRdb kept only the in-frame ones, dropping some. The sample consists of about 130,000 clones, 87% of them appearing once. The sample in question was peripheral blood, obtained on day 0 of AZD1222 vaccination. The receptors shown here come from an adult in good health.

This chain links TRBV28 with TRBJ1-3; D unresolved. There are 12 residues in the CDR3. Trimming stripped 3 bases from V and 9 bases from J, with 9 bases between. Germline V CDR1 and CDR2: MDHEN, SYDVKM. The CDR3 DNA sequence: TGTGCCAGCAGTTTTGCAGAGGGCACCATATATTTT. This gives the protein CASSFAEGTIYF.

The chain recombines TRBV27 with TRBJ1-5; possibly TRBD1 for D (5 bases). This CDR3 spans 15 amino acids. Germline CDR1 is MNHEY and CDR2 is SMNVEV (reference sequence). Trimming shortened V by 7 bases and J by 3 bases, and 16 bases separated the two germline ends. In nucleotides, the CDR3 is TGTGCCAGCAAAGGCGGAGGGGACTACAATCAGCCCCAGCATTTT. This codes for CASKGGGDYNQPQHF.

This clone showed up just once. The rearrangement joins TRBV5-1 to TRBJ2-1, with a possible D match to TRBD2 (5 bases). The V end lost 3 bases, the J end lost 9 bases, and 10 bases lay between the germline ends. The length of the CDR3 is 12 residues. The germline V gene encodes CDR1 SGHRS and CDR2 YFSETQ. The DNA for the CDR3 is TGCGCCAGCAGCTGGACCCGGGGTGAGCAGTTCTTC. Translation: CASSWTRGEQFF.

The CDR3, as DNA: TGTGCCAGCAGCTTCGGGGGTTCCTACGAGCAGTACTTC. Its protein is CASSFGGSYEQYF. The rearrangement uses TRBV5-4 and TRBJ2-7; a possible D gene is TRBD2 (6 bases). This CDR3 contains 13 residues. Trimming stripped 2 bases from V and 1 base from J, with 7 bases between. Germline V CDR1 and CDR2: SGHNT, YYREEE (reference sequence).

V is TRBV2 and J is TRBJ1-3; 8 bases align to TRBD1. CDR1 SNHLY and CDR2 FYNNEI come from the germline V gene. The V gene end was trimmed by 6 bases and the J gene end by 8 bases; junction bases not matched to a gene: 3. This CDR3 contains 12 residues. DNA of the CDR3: TGTGCCAGCAGCGGACAGGGCCACACCATATATTTT. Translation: CASSGQGHTIYF.

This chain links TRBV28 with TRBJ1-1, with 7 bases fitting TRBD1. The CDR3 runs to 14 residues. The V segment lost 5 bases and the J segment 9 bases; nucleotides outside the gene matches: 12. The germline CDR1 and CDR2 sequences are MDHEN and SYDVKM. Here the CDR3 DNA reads TGTGCCAGCAGTCCCGCCGGGGGACAGTTCAAAGCTTTCTTT. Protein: CASSPAGGQFKAFF.

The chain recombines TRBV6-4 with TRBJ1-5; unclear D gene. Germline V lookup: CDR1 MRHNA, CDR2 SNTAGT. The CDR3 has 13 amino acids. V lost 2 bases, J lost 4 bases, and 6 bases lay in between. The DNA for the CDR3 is TGTGCCAGCAGTGACGGTGAAAATCAGCCCCAGCATTTT. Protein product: CASSDGENQPQHF.

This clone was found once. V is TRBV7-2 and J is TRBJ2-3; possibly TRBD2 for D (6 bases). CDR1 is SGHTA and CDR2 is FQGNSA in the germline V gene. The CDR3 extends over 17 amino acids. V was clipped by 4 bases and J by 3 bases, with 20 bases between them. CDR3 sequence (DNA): TGTGCCAGCAGCTCCCATTCCGGGGGAGCTAATACAGATACGCAGTATTTT. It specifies CASSSHSGGANTDTQYF.

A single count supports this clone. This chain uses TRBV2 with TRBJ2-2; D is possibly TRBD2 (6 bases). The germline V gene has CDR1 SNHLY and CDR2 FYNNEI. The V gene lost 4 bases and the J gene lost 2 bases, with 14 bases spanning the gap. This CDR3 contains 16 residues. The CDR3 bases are TGTGCCAGCAGTGCGGGGCGGGGTCCAAACACCGGGGAGCTGTTTTTT. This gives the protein CASSAGRGPNTGELFF.

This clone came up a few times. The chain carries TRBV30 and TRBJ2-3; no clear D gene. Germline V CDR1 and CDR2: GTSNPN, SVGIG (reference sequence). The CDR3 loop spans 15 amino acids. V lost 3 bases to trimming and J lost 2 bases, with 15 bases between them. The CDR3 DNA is TGTGCCTGGAGACCGCTGGGTGATCTCACAGATACGCAGTATTTT. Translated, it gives CAWRPLGDLTDTQYF.

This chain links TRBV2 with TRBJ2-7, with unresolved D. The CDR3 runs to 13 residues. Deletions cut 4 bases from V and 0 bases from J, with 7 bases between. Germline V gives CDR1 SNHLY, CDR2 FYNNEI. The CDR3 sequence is CASSVGYSYEQYF. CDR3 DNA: TGTGCCAGCAGTGTAGGCTACTCCTACGAGCAGTACTTC.

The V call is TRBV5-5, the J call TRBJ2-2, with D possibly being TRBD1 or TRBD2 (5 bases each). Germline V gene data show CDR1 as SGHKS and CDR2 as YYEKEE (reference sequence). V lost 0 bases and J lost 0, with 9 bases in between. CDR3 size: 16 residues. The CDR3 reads CASSLVGDPNTGELFF. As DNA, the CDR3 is TGTGCCAGCAGCTTGGTGGGGGATCCGAACACCGGGGAGCTGTTTTTT.

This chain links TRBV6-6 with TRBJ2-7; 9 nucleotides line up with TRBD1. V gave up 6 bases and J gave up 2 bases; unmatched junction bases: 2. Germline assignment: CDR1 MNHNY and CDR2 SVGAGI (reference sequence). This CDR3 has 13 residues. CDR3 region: CASRTGGAYEQYF. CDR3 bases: TGTGCCAGCAGGACAGGGGGGGCCTACGAGCAGTACTTC.

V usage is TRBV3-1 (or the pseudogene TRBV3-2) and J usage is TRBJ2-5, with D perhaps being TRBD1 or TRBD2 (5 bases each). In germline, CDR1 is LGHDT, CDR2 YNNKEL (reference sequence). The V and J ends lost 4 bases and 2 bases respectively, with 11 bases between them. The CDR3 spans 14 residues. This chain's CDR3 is CASSPGTLQETQYF. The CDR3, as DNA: TGTGCCAGCAGCCCGGGGACCCTACAAGAGACCCAGTACTTC.

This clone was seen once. The CDR3 protein is CASSPNRDRAYEQYF. CDR3 DNA: TGTGCCAGCAGCCCTAACCGGGACAGAGCCTACGAGCAGTACTTC. This sequence joins TRBV13 and TRBJ2-7, with 7 nucleotides matching TRBD1. The V gene end was trimmed by 5 bases and the J gene end by 2 bases; junction bases not matched to a gene: 9. The germline V gene encodes CDR1 PRHDT and CDR2 FYEKMQ (reference sequence). The CDR3 spans 15 residues.

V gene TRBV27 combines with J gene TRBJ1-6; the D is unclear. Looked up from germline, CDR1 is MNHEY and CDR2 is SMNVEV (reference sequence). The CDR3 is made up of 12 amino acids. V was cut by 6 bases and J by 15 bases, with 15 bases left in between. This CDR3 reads CASSRGPFGLHF. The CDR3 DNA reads TGTGCCAGCAGCCGCGGCCCTTTTGGCCTCCACTTT.

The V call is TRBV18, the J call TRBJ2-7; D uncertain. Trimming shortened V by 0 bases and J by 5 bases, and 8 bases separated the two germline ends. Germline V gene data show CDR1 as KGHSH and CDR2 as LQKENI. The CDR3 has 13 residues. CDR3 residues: CASSPPGRDEQYF. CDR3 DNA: TGTGCCAGCTCACCACCGGGCCGGGACGAGCAGTACTTC.

As DNA, the CDR3 is TGCGCCAGCAGCTTGCCGGGGGTTTATTACAATGAGCAGTTCTTC. Encoded protein: CASSLPGVYYNEQFF. V usage is TRBV5-1 and J usage is TRBJ2-1; D may be TRBD2 (6 bases). Germline CDR1 is SGHRS and CDR2 is YFSETQ. The length of the CDR3 is 15 residues. V dropped 1 base and J dropped 4 bases, with 12 bases sitting between them.

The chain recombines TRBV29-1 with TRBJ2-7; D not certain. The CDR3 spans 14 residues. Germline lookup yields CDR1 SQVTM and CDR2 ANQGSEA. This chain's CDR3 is CSSRRVFTSYEQYF. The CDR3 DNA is TGCAGTTCCAGGCGTGTGTTTACGTCCTACGAGCAGTACTTC.

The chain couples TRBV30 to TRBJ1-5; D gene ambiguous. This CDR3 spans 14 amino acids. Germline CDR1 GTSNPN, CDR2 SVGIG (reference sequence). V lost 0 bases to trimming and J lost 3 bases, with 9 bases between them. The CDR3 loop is CAWSVRQHNQPQHF. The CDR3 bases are TGTGCCTGGAGTGTACGGCAACACAATCAGCCCCAGCATTTT. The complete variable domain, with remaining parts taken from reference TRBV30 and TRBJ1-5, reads SQTIHQWPATLVQPVGSPLSLECTVEGTSNPNLYWYRQAAGRGLQLLFYSVGIGQISSEVPQNLSASRPQDRQFILSSKKLLLSDSGFYLCAWSVRQHNQPQHFGDGTRLSIL.

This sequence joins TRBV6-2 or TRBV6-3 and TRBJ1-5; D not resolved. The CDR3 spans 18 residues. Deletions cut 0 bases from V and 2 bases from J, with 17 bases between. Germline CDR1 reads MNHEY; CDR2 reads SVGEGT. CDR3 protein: CASSYSPQQLYGNQPQHF. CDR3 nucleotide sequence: TGTGCCAGCAGTTACTCGCCACAGCAATTGTACGGCAATCAGCCCCAGCATTTT.

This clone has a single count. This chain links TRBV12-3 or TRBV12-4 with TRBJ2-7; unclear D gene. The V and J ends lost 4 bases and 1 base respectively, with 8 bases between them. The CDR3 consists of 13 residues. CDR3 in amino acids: CASSSDLSYEQYF. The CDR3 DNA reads TGTGCCAGCAGTTCCGACTTATCCTACGAGCAGTACTTC.

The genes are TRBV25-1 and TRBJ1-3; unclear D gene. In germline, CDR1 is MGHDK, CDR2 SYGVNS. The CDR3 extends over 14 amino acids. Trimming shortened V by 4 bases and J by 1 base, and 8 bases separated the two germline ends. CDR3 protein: CASSGSSSGNTIYF. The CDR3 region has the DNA TGTGCCAGCAGTGGTTCTTCTTCTGGAAACACCATATATTTT.

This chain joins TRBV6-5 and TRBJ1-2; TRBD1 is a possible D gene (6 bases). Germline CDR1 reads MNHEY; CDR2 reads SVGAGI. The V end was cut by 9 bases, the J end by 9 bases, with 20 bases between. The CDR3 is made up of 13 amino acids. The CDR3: CARRGAGYLRYTF. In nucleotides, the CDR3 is TGTGCCAGGAGGGGGGCAGGGTACTTGCGCTACACCTTC.

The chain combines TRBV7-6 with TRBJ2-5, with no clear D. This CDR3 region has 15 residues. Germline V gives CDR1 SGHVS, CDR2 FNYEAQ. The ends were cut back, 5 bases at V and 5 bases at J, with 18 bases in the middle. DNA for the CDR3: TGTGCCAGCAGCCGAGACATACTTCTGGGGGAGACCCAGTACTTC. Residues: CASSRDILLGETQYF. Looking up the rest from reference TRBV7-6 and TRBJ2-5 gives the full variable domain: GAGVSQSPRYKVTKRGQDVALRCDPISGHVSLYWYRQALGQGPEFLTYFNYEAQQDKSGLPNDRFSAERPEGSISTLTIQRTEQRDSAMYRCASSRDILLGETQYFGPGTRLLVL.

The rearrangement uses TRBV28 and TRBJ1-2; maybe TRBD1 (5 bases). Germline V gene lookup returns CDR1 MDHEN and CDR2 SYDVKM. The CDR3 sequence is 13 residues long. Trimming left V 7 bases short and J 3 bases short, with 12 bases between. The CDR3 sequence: CASTGGVDYGYTF. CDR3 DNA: TGTGCCAGCACCGGGGGGGTGGACTATGGCTACACCTTC.